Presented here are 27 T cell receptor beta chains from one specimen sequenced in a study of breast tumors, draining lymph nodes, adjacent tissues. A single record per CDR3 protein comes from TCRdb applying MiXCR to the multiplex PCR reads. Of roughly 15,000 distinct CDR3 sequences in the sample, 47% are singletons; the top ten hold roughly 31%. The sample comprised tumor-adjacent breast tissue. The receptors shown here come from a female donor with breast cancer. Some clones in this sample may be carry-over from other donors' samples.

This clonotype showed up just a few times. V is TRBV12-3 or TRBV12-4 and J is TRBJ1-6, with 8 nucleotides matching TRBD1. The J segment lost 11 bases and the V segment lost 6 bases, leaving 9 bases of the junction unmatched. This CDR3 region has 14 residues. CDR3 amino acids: CASSRQGCPPPLHF. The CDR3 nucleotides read TGTGCCAGCAGCCGACAGGGGTGCCCCCCACCCCTCCACTTT.

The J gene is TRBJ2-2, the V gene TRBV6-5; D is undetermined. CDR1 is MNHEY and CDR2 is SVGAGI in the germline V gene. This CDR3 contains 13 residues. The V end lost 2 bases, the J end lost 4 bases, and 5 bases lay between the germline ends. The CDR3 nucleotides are TGTGCCAGCAGTTACCAGTCCACCGGGGAGCTGTTTTTT. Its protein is CASSYQSTGELFF.

The CDR3 loop reads CSARFRGMRATDTQYF. The CDR3 DNA reads TGCAGTGCTAGGTTCAGAGGGATGAGGGCCACAGATACGCAGTATTTT. This chain uses TRBV20-1 with TRBJ2-3; tentatively, D is TRBD2 (5 bases). This CDR3 contains 16 residues. The V gene lost 3 bases and the J gene lost 2 bases, with 18 bases spanning the gap. CDR1 is DFQATT and CDR2 is SNEGSKA in the germline V gene (reference sequence).

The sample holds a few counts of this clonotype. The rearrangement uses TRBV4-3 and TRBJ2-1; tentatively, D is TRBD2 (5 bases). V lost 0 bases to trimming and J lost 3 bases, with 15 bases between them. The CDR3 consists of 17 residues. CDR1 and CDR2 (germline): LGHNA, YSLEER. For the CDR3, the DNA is TGCGCCAGCAGCCAAGAGGAAGGGAGAGACTACTACAATGAGCAGTTCTTC. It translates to CASSQEEGRDYYNEQFF.

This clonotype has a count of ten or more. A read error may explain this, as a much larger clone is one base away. The CDR3 DNA is TGTGCCAGCAGTCAAGCGGGACAGGGGAATGGTGGCTACACCTTC. It yields the protein CASSQAGQGNGGYTF. The J gene is TRBJ1-2, the V gene TRBV6-1; 10 bases are a match to TRBD1. The CDR3 consists of 15 residues. Germline CDR1 and CDR2: MNHNS and SASEGT.

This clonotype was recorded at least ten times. Here the CDR3 reads CASSQFNEKLFF. The CDR3 bases are TGTGCCAGCAGCCAGTTTAATGAAAAACTGTTTTTT. The chain joins TRBV14 to TRBJ1-4; D gene unclear. The CDR3 contains 12 residues. Germline V gives CDR1 SGHDN, CDR2 FVKESK. V dropped 3 bases and J dropped 4 bases, with 3 bases sitting between them.

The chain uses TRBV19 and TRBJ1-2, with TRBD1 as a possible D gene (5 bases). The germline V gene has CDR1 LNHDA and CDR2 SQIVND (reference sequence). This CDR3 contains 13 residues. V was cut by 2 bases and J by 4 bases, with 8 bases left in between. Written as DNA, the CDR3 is TGTGCCAGTAGTATAAGGGACGGCTATGGCTACACCTTC. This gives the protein CASSIRDGYGYTF.

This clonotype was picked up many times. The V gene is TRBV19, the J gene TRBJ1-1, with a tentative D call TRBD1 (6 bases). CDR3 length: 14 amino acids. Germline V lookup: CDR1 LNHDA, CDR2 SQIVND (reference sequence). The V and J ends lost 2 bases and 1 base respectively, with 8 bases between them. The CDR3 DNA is TGTGCCAGTAGTATAAGGGGGAAGAACACTGAAGCTTTCTTT. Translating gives CASSIRGKNTEAFF.

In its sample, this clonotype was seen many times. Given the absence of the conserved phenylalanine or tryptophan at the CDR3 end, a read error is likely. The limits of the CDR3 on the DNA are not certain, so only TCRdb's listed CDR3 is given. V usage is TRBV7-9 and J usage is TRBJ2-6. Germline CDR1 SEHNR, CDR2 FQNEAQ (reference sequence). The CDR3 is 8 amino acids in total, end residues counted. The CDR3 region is CASSNRHL.

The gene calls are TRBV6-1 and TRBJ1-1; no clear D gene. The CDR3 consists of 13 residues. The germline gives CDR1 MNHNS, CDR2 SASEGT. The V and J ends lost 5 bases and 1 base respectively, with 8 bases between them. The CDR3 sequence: CASSSFANTEAFF. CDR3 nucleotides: TGTGCCAGCAGTTCCTTTGCGAACACTGAAGCTTTCTTT.

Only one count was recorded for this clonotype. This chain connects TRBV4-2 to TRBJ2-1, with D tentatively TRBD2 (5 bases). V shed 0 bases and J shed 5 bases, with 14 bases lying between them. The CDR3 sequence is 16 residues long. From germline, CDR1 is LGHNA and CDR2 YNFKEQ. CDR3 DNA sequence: TGTGCCAGCAGCCAAGATTTGGGTTGGCGGGACAATGAGCAGTTCTTC. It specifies CASSQDLGWRDNEQFF.

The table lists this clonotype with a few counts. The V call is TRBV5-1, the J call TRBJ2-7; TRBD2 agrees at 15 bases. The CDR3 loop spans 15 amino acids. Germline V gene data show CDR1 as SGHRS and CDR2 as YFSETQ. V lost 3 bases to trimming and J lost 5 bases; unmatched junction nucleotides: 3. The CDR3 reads CASSSGLAGGHEQYF. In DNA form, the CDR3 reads TGCGCCAGCAGCTCGGGACTAGCGGGGGGCCACGAGCAGTACTTC.

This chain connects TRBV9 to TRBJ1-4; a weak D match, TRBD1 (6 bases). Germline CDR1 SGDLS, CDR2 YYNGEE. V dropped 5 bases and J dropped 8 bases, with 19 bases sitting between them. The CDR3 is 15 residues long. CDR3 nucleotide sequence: TGTGCCAGCAGTGACCCACAGGGTGGTCGGGAAAAACTGTTTTTT. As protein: CASSDPQGGREKLFF.

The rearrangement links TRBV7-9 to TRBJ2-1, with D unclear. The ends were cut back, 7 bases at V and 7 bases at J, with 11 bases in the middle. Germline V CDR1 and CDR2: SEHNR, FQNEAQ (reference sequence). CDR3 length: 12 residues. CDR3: CASTLRDNEQFF. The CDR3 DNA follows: TGTGCCAGCACCCTTAGGGATAATGAGCAGTTCTTC.

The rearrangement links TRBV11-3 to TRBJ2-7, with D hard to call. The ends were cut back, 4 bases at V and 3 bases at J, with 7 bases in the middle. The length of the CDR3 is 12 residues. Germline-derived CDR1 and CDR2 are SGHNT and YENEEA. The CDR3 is CASSSTNYEQYF. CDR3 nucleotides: TGTGCCAGCAGCTCGACGAACTACGAGCAGTACTTC.

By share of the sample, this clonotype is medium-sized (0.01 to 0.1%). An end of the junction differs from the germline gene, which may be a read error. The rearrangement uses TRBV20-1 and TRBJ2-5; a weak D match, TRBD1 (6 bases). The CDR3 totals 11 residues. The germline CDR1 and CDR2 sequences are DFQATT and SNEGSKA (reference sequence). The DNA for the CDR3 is TGCAGTGCTAGAGACCCCCCGGACAGCGCGTTC. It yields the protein CSARDPPDSAF.

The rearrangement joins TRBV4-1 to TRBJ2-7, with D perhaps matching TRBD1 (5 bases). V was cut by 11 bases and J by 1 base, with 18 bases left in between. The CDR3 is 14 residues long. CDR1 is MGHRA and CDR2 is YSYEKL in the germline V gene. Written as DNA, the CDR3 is TGCGCCTGCACCTTAGTTCCAGGGTCCTACGAGCAGTACTTC. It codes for CACTLVPGSYEQYF.

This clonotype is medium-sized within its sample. CDR3 in amino acids: CASRQYNSPLHF. For the CDR3, the DNA is TGTGCCAGCAGACAGTATAATTCACCCCTCCACTTT. The chain carries TRBV5-6 and TRBJ1-6; D is ambiguous. CDR3 length: 12 residues. Germline-derived CDR1 and CDR2 are SGHDT and YYEEEE. V was cut by 5 bases and J by 4 bases, with 4 bases left in between. The variable domain in full, with the rest retrieved from reference TRBV5-6 and TRBJ1-6, is DAGVTQSPTHLIKTRGQQVTLRCSPKSGHDTVSWYQQALGQGPQFIFQYYEEEERQRGNFPDRFSGHQFPNYSSELNVNALLLGDSALYLCASRQYNSPLHFGNGTRLTVT.

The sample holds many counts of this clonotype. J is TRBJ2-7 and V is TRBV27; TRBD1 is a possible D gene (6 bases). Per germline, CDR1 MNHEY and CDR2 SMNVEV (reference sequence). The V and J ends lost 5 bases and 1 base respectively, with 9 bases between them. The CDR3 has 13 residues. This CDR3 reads CASSTGTSYEQYF. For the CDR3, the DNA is TGTGCCAGCAGTACAGGGACGTCCTACGAGCAGTACTTC.

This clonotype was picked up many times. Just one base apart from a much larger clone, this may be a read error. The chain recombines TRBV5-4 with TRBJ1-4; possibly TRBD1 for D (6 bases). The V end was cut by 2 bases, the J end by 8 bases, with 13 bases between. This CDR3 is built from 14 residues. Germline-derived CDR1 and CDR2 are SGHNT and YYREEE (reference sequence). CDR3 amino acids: CASSFTGTREKLFF. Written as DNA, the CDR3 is TGTGCCAGCAGCTTCACAGGGACCCGGGAAAAACTGTTTTTT.

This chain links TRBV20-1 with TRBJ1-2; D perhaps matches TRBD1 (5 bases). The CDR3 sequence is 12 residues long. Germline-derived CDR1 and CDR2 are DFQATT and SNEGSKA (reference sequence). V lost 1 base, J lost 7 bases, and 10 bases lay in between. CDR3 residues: CSARGGVSGYTF. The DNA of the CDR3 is TGCAGTGCTAGAGGGGGGGTGAGTGGCTACACCTTC.

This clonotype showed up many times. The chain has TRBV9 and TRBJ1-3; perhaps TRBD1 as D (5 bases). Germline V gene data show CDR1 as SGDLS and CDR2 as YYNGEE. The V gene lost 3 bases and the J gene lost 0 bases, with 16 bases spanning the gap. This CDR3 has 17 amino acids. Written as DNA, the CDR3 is TGTGCCAGCAGCGGTGAGGGACGTACTTACTCTGGAAACACCATATATTTT. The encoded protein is CASSGEGRTYSGNTIYF. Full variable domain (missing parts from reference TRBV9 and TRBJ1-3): DSGVTQTPKHLITATGQRVTLRCSPRSGDLSVYWYQQSLDQGLQFLIQYYNGEERAKGNILERFSAQQFPDLHSELNLSSLELGDSALYFCASSGEGRTYSGNTIYFGEGSWLTVV.

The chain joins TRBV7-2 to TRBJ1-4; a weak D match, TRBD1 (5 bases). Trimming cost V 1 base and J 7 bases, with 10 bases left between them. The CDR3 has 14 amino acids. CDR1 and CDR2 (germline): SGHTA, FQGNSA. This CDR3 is CASSLVQGGEKLFF. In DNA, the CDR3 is TGTGCCAGCAGCTTAGTCCAGGGAGGTGAAAAACTGTTTTTT.

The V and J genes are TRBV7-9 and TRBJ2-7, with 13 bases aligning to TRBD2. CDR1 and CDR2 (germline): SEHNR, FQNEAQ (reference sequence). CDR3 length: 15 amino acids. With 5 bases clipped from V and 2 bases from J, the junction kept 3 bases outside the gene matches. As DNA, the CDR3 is TGTGCCAGCAGCGAAGGACTAGCGGGGGCCTACGAGCAGTACTTC. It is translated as CASSEGLAGAYEQYF.

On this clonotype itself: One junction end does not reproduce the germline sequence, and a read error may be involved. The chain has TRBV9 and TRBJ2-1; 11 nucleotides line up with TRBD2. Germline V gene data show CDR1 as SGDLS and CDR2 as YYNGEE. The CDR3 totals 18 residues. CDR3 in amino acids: CASSVRGLAESSSNEQFF. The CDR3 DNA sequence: TGTGCCAGCAGCGTAAGGGGACTAGCGGAAAGCTCCTCCAATGAGCAGTTCTTC.

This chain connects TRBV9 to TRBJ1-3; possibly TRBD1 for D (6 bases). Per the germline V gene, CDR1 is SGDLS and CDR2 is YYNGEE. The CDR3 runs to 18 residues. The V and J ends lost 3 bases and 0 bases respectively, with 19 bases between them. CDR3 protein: CASSAPTRGPTSGNTIYF. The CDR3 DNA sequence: TGTGCCAGCAGCGCGCCAACCAGGGGACCGACCTCTGGAAACACCATATATTTT.

The CDR3 region is CASSVWGGNEQFF. The CDR3 bases are TGTGCCAGCAGCGTGTGGGGGGGCAATGAGCAGTTCTTC. The genes are TRBV9 and TRBJ2-1; 7 nucleotides line up with TRBD2. The V segment lost 2 bases and the J segment 6 bases; nucleotides outside the gene matches: 2. The CDR3 runs 13 residues. Germline V gene data show CDR1 as SGDLS and CDR2 as YYNGEE. The full variable domain, in which reference TRBV9 and TRBJ2-1 provide the parts outside the CDR3, is DSGVTQTPKHLITATGQRVTLRCSPRSGDLSVYWYQQSLDQGLQFLIQYYNGEERAKGNILERFSAQQFPDLHSELNLSSLELGDSALYFCASSVWGGNEQFFGPGTRLTVL.